The 13 T cell receptor beta chains in this list originate from one sample, sequenced in a study of CD8+ T cells in alopecia areata. Extracted RNA was reverse transcribed, and the resulting cDNA served as sequencing template. Data came from immunoSEQ multiplex PCR; TCRdb stores just in-frame clones and leaves some out. The repertoire has 250,000 or so clones, none seen only once; the ten largest take 1.2%. CD4, CD8alpha, NKG2D, NKG2ACE and other markers guided sorting of pooled cutaneous lymph node cells. Sequencing was carried out using CD4+ T cells sorted from a lymph node. These receptors all stem from a C3H/HeJ mouse with alopecia areata. This strain's MHC haplotype is H2-k.

The table lists this clone with a few counts. All gene names here are mouse names. The CDR3 end lies 4 residues beyond the end of the read and is filled in from the germline J gene. The chain uses TRBV1 and TRBJ1-1; maybe TRBD1 (6 bases). Germline V gives CDR1 NSQYPW, CDR2 LRSPGD (reference sequence). The CDR3 totals 14 residues. The V gene lost 4 bases and the J gene lost 0 bases, with 9 bases spanning the gap. The covered CDR3 bases are TGCACCTGCAGTGGGACAGTTGCAAACACA. It encodes CTCSGTVANT. The entire CDR3 reads CTCSGTVANTEVFF.

For this clone: Mouse names are used for the genes. The CDR3 region is CASGADWGGSYEQYF. The sequenced part of the CDR3 DNA is TGTGCCAGCGGTGCCGACTGGGGGGGCTCCTAT. The chain carries TRBV13-2 and TRBJ2-7; TRBD2 matches 11 bases. Sequencing ends 4 residues short of the CDR3 end; the germline J gene provides the rest. V was pared by 3 bases and J by 0 bases, with 2 bases of the junction left unmatched. Germline CDR1 NNHNN, CDR2 SYGAGS (reference sequence). The CDR3 spans 15 residues.

As concerns this clone: The gene symbols are mouse symbols. The read ends 4 residues shy of where the CDR3 ends; the end is completed using the germline J gene. The sample has other DNA sequences that encode this CDR3 too. The chain carries TRBV13-3 and TRBJ2-3, with 8 positions matching TRBD1. The CDR3 is made up of 15 amino acids. J lost 2 bases, V lost 4 bases, and 6 bases had no gene match. Germline V gene lookup returns CDR1 NNHDY and CDR2 SYVADS. The chain's CDR3 is CASSPRGRVAETLYF. The part of the CDR3 DNA that was read is TGTGCCAGCAGTCCCAGGGGGCGCGTTGCAGAA.

The table lists this clone with a few counts. The genes and germline here are from mouse. Read data end 4 residues before the CDR3 end; the end is taken from the germline J gene. J is TRBJ2-3 and V is TRBV13-3; a possible D gene is TRBD1 (6 bases). The germline V and J ends were trimmed by 3 bases and 0 bases, with 11 bases remaining between them. The CDR3 has 15 residues. Looked up from germline, CDR1 is NNHDY and CDR2 is SYVADS. The CDR3 sequence: CASSGQDPSAETLYF. CDR3 DNA (partial): TGTGCCAGCAGTGGACAGGACCCTAGTGCAGAA.

This clone showed up just a few times. Gene names denote mouse genes. The read gets to within 4 residues of the CDR3 end, and the germline J gene fills in the rest. Additional DNA sequences in this sample encode the identical CDR3. The gene calls are TRBV19 and TRBJ2-3; 10 bases align to TRBD2. J gave up 3 bases and V 4 bases, and 2 bases lay outside the gene matches. Looked up from germline, CDR1 is FNHDT and CDR2 is SITEND (reference sequence). The CDR3 spans 14 residues. The part of the CDR3 DNA that was read is TGTGCCAGCAGTCTGGGACTGGGGGCAGAA. It translates to CASSLGLGAE. The CDR3 reads in full as CASSLGLGAETLYF.

This clone was recorded a few times. The gene names here belong to mouse. Read data end 4 residues before the CDR3 end; the end is taken from the germline J gene. The chain joins TRBV1 to TRBJ2-7; 8 bases line up with TRBD2. Per the germline V gene, CDR1 is NSQYPW and CDR2 is LRSPGD (reference sequence). The junction had 4 bases not matched to a gene; V was cut back by 1 base and J by 2 bases. The CDR3 has 15 residues. The CDR3 spells CTCSAVRLGTYEQYF. CDR3 DNA, as far as it was read: TGCACCTGCAGTGCAGTACGACTGGGGACCTAT.

This clone showed up just a few times. The genes and germline here are from mouse. With the read ending 4 residues before the CDR3 end, the germline J gene is used to fill in that end. The genes are TRBV5 and TRBJ2-2; 9 positions agree with TRBD1. Per germline, CDR1 LGHNA and CDR2 YNLKQL (reference sequence). V lost 5 bases, J lost 3 bases, and 7 bases stayed unmatched. The CDR3 has 16 amino acids. Partial CDR3 DNA: TGTGCCAGCAGCGCATACAGGGGGCAGGACACCGGG. The encoded protein is CASSAYRGQDTG. The entire CDR3 is CASSAYRGQDTGQLYF.

On this clone itself: No DNA is shown, since the ends of the CDR3 on it are uncertain; the CDR3 is the one TCRdb lists. Germline and genes: mouse. The rearrangement joins TRBV23 to TRBJ1-1; TRBD1, the D gene given by the table, was not confirmed from the DNA. The germline CDR1 and CDR2 sequences are KGHTA and FQNQQP. The CDR3 sequence runs 16 residues, both termini included. The CDR3 sequence: CAPAVNRRTGNTEVFF.

This clone was observed a few times. Gene labels here are mouse ones. Sequencing ends 4 residues short of the CDR3 end; the germline J gene provides the rest. This sequence joins TRBV5 and TRBJ2-4, with 8 bases lining up with TRBD2. Trimming cost V 0 bases and J 3 bases; bases outside gene matches: 8. CDR3 size: 17 residues. Germline V gene lookup returns CDR1 LGHNA and CDR2 YNLKQL (reference sequence). CDR3 DNA, as far as it was read: TGTGCCAGCAGCCAAGATAGGGCTGGGGGGCGGCAAAAC. Its translation is CASSQDRAGGRQN. The complete CDR3 sequence is CASSQDRAGGRQNTLYF.

This clone was observed a handful of times. Here the gene names and germline are mouse. The sequenced fragment ends 4 residues before the CDR3 boundary, so the rest is inferred from the germline J gene. Other nucleotide sequences in the sample specify the same CDR3. The chain carries TRBV5 and TRBJ2-7; maybe TRBD2 (7 bases). Germline-derived CDR1 and CDR2 are LGHNA and YNLKQL (reference sequence). This CDR3 comprises 13 residues. The DNA read from the CDR3 is TGTGCCAGCAGCCAAGAGGGGGGCGAT. Translating it yields CASSQEGGD. The full CDR3 protein reads CASSQEGGDEQYF.

For this clone: This may be a read error: a much more frequent sequence differs by one nucleotide. Gene names are mouse gene names. The sequence runs out 4 residues before the end of the CDR3; the remainder is reconstructed from the germline J gene. Other nucleotide sequences from this sample produce the same CDR3. The V call is TRBV2, the J call TRBJ2-3, with 11 bases identical to TRBD2. The germline gives CDR1 LGHNA, CDR2 YSYQKL. Trimming cost V 3 bases and J 0 bases; bases outside gene matches: 2. The CDR3 contains 16 residues. The CDR3 sequence is CASSQGTGGSAETLYF. The CDR3 DNA, read in part, is TGTGCCAGCAGCCAGGGGACTGGGGGTAGTGCAGAA.

A remark on this clone: Mouse germline and gene names are used. The read gets to within 4 residues of the CDR3 end, and the germline J gene fills in the rest. Other DNA sequences in this sample translate to the same CDR3. The chain recombines TRBV19 with TRBJ2-7; D is unclear. The CDR3 length is 12 residues. Germline-derived CDR1 and CDR2 are FNHDT and SITEND (reference sequence). The germline V and J ends were trimmed by 4 bases and 3 bases, with 8 bases remaining between them. The CDR3 DNA, read in part, is TGTGCCAGCAGTCTTCAGAACTAT. Protein product: CASSLQNY. The entire CDR3 protein is CASSLQNYEQYF.

This clone has only a few counts. All gene names here are mouse names. The CDR3 is cut off 4 residues early in the read; its end comes from the germline J gene. The J gene is TRBJ2-5, the V gene TRBV13-3; the match to TRBD2 covers 14 bases. V lost 6 bases and J lost 2; bases outside the gene matches: 8. The CDR3 covers 17 residues. From germline, CDR1 is NNHDY and CDR2 SYVADS. CDR3 residues: CASTGTGGARGQDTQYF. The CDR3 DNA, read in part, is TGTGCCAGCACTGGGACTGGGGGGGCGAGGGGCCAAGAC. Looking up the rest from reference TRBV13-3 and TRBJ2-5 gives the full variable domain: EAAVTQSPRSKVAVTGGKVTLSCHQTNNHDYMYWYRQDTGHGLRLIHYSYVADSTEKGDIPDGYKASRPSQENFSLILELASLSQTAVYFCASTGTGGARGQDTQYFGPGTRLLVL.